The entry below describes one T cell receptor (beta chain). The PCR contained 60 Vbeta and 13 Jbeta primers. Profiling relied on immunoSEQ multiplex PCR, and the TCRdb table lists in-frame clones only, not all of them. Of fewer than 250,000 clones in the sample, about four fifths were seen once. CDR1 is SGHDT, CDR2 YYEEEE, per germline. The CDR3 runs 11 residues. Trimming shortened V by 5 bases and J by 8 bases, and 8 bases separated the two germline ends. This sample is drawn from a study of cytomegalovirus exposure and HLA in healthy donors. The sample consisted of PBMCs. The sequence was collected from a man in his forties in good health and CMV-seropositive. V usage is TRBV5-6 and J usage is TRBJ2-1; weak D call: TRBD2 (5 bases). CDR3 in DNA: TGTGCCAGCAGTACGGGGTATGAGCAGTTCTTC. It encodes CASSTGYEQFF.